Below, one T cell receptor (beta chain) is given with its context. Its antigen is still unknown. No much larger clonotype is one base removed from it; base qualities were not supplied. V drops 2 bases and J drops 0 bases, leaving 7 bases in between. From the cysteine up to the phenylalanine, the CDR3 has a length of 14 residues. The entry retains the CDR3 DNA only, 42 bases that are in frame from base 1. In the germline V gene, CDR1 corresponds to SGHVS and CDR2 to FQNEAQ. This entry belongs to a study of blood T cell repertoires in COVID-19 (TCRdb year 2020). Background for the entire study: Collaborator samples came from the United States, Italy and Spain and covered acute and convalescent phases of COVID-19. The material from the prospective study consisted of cDNA or gDNA derived from T cells, B-cell-depleted T cells, or PBMCs. Subjects who had been exposed to COVID-19, were actively infected with it, or had recovered from it provided the deeply sampled blood TCRbeta repertoires that made up the dataset. The repertoires were released in a freely available public database intended as a resource for research on the immune response to SARS-CoV-2. The samples were drawn from the first 160 participants of the ongoing ImmuneRACE study and from more than 1,000 subjects provided by 6 global collaborators. The sample metadata nearly always contained a de-identified subject ID, COVID-19 status, age in years and sex. HLA class I and class II types, where available, came from metadata supplied by the sample provider rather than from assay-based typing.

Collaborating institutions collected whole blood in K2EDTA tubes following their own protocols. Collaborator samples were shipped for TCRbeta analysis as frozen whole blood, isolated PBMCs, or DNA extracted from either sample type. TCRbeta CDR3 regions were amplified from genomic DNA by means of the immunoSEQ Assay, a bias-controlled multiplex PCR. For the original study's pipeline: Nucleated cell counts per sample were estimated from amplification of reference gene primers within the assay. To quantify the absolute abundance of each unique TCRbeta CDR3 rearrangement, sequence reads were collapsed and filtered. For each sample, productive Simpson clonality was calculated as the square root of Simpson's diversity index across productive rearrangements. TCRdb retrieved this table from immuneACCESS and kept in-frame rearrangements only. Not all clones are present; in checked studies, unresolved V genes account for under half, and no reason is known for the remainder. V, J and clone size reflect that table, while D and trimming were determined from the DNA. For this sample there are approximately 300,000 clones; more than 80% appear just once. The ten largest clones capture roughly 3.7% of the sample.

General study outcomes and caveats: Clinical and demographic metadata were provided uncurated, with the amount varying by source and participant.

The sequenced material came from peripheral blood. The TCR comes from a middle-aged woman with acute or convalescent COVID-19. The rearrangement combines TRBV7-8 with TRBJ1-1; the D gene cannot be resolved reliably. The bases are TGTGCCAGCAGCTTAACAGTCATGAACACTGAAGCTTTCTTT. Translation gives CASSLTVMNTEAFF.